This TCR beta chain was sequenced for a study of blood T cell repertoires in COVID-19 (TCRdb year 2020). At the level of the whole study: Collaborator samples came from the United States, Italy and Spain and covered acute and convalescent phases of COVID-19. The repertoires were released in a freely available public database meant as a resource for research on the immune response to SARS-CoV-2. The dataset comprised deeply sampled blood TCRbeta repertoires from subjects exposed to, actively infected with, or recovered from COVID-19. Nearly every sample came with metadata listing a de-identified subject ID, COVID-19 status, age in years and sex. Where available, HLA class I and class II types were obtained from metadata supplied by the sample provider rather than from assay-based typing. Samples came from the ongoing ImmuneRACE study (first 160 participants) plus 1,254 subjects from 6 global collaborators. The material from the prospective study consisted of cDNA or gDNA derived from T cells, B-cell-depleted T cells, or PBMCs.

To note about this clone: Its antigen remains unidentified. The record has no base qualities; no much larger clone is one base away.

At the junction V is shortened by 1 base and J by 5 bases, with 11 bases in between. Reading from cysteine to phenylalanine, the CDR3 counts 14 amino acids. The retained sequence is limited to the CDR3, 42 bases, with the frame set at the first base. The CDR1 and CDR2 encoded by the germline V gene are SGHTA and FQGNSA. The immunoSEQ Assay, a bias-controlled multiplex PCR, was used to amplify TCRbeta CDR3 regions from genomic DNA. Regarding the original processing steps: Nucleated cell counts per sample were estimated from amplification of reference gene primers within the assay. To quantify the absolute abundance of each unique TCRbeta CDR3 rearrangement, sequence reads were collapsed and filtered. For each sample, productive Simpson clonality was calculated as the square root of Simpson's diversity index over productive rearrangements. As stored in TCRdb, this immuneACCESS dataset retains in-frame rearrangements with V and J assigned. A fraction of the clones does not appear; measured against another copy, unresolved V genes explain less than half of the discrepancy, and the remainder lacks a known reason. V and J calls and clone size follow that table, whereas D and trimming were derived from the DNA. The sample data list tens of thousands of clones, and approximately 83% of these were observed just once. The top ten clonotypes cover around 30% of the sample.

Overall study outcomes, separate from this receptor: The amount of clinical and demographic metadata varied by source and participant and was provided uncurated.

The collaborating institutions used their own protocols to collect whole blood in K2EDTA tubes. Collaborator samples were shipped for TCRbeta analysis as frozen whole blood, isolated PBMCs, or DNA extracted from either sample type. This chain is built from TRBV7-2 and TRBJ1-1; no D gene can be assigned with confidence. The sample was peripheral blood. The receptor was isolated from a human donor in a cohort sampled during active COVID-19. The nucleotide sequence is TGTGCCAGCAGCTTAGGGCTGGCCGGGACTGAAGCTTTCTTT. It translates to CASSLGLAGTEAFF. Extended through the reference TRBV7-2 and TRBJ1-1 proteins, this CDR3 yields the full variable domain: GAGVSQSPSNKVTEKGKDVELRCDPISGHTALYWYRQSLGQGLEFLIYFQGNSAPDKSGLPSDRFSAERTGGSVSTLTIQRTQQEDSAVYLCASSLGLAGTEAFFGQGTRLTVV.